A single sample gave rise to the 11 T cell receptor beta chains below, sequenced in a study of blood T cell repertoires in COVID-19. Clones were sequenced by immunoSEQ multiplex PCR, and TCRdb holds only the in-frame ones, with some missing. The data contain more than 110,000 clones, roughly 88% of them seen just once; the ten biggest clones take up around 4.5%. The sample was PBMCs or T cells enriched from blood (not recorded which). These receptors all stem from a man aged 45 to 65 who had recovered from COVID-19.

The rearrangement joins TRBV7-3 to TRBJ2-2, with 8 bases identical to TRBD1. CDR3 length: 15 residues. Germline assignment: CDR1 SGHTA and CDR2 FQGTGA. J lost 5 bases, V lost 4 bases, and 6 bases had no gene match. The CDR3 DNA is TGTGCCAGCAGCTCCCCGGACAGGGCGACCGGGGAGCTGTTTTTT. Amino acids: CASSSPDRATGELFF.

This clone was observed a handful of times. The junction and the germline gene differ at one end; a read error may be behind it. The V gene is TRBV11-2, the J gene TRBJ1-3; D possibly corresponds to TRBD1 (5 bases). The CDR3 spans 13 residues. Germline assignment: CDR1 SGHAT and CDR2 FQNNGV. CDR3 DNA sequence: TGTGCCAGCAGCGGGGGGTCAGGAACCACCATATATTTT. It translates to CASSGGSGTTIYF.

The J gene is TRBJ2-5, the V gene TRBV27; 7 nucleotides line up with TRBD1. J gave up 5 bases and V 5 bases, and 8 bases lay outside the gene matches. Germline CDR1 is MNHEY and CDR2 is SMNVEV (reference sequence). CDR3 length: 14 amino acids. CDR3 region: CASSGDSHVETQYF. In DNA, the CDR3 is TGTGCCAGCAGTGGGGACAGTCACGTCGAGACCCAGTACTTC.

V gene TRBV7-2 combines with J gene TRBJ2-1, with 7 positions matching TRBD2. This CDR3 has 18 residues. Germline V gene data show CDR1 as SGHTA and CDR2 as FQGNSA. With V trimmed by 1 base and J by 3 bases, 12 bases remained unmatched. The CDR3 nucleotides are TGTGCCAGCAGCTTAGAGCTAGTGCGGGAGCTTAACTACAATGAGCAGTTCTTC. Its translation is CASSLELVRELNYNEQFF.

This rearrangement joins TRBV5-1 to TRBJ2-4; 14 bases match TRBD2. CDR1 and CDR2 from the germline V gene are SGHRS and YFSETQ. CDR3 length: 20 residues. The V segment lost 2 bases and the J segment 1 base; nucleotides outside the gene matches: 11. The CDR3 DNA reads TGCGCCAGCAGCTTAGGACTAGCGGGAGGTCTCGGGGTGGCCAAAAACATTCAGTACTTC. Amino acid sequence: CASSLGLAGGLGVAKNIQYF. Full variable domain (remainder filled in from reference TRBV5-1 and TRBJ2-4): KAGVTQTPRYLIKTRGQQVTLSCSPISGHRSVSWYQQTPGQGLQFLFEYFSETQRNKGNFPGRFSGRQFSNSRSEMNVSTLELGDSALYLCASSLGLAGGLGVAKNIQYFGAGTRLSVL.

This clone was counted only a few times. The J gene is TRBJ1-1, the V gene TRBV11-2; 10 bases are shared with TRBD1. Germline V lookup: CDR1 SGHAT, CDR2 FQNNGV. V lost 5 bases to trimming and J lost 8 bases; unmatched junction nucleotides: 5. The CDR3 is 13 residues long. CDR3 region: CASSLRQGAEAFF. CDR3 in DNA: TGTGCCAGCAGCCTCCGACAGGGGGCAGAAGCTTTCTTT.

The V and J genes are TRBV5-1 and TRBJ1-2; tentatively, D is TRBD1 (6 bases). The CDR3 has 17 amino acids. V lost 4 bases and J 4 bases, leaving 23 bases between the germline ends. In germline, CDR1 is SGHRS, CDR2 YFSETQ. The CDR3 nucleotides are TGCGCCAGCAGCGATTGGGGGCCGGGCCTTGGTATCTATGGCTACACCTTC. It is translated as CASSDWGPGLGIYGYTF.

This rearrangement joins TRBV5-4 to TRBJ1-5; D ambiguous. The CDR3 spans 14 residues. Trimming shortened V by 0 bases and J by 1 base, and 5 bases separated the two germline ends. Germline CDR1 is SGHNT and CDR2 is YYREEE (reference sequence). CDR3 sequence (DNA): TGTGCCAGCAGCTTGGCAGGCAGCAATCAGCCCCAGCATTTT. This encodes CASSLAGSNQPQHF.

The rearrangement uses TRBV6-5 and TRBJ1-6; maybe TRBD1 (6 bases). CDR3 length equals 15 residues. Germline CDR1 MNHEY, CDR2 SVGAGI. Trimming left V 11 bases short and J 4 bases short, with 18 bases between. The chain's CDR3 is CACWGQVSYNSPLHF. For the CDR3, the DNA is TGTGCCTGCTGGGGGCAGGTTAGTTATAATTCACCCCTCCACTTT.

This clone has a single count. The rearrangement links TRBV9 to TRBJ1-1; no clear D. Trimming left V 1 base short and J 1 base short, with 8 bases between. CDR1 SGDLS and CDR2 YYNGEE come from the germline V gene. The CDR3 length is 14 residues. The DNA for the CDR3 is TGTGCCAGCAGCGTATTTACCGGGAACACTGAAGCTTTCTTT. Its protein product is CASSVFTGNTEAFF.

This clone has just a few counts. This CDR3 reads CASTPSRVGVYGYTF. CDR3 bases: TGTGCCAGCACCCCCTCCAGAGTGGGCGTCTATGGCTACACCTTC. J is TRBJ1-2 and V is TRBV28, with D uncertain. Trimming removed 7 bases from V and 4 bases from J, with 19 bases in between. CDR3 length: 15 residues. From germline, CDR1 is MDHEN and CDR2 SYDVKM.